Listed below are T cell receptor beta chains from one sample, sequenced in a study of control samples from healthy donors and cancer patients. Here immunoSEQ multiplex PCR was the method, and the copy in TCRdb shows in-frame clones only, minus some. Of under 150,000 clones in the sample, around 91% were seen once. Sequences were obtained from PBMCs. The receptors come from a woman in her forties or fifties with colorectal cancer. CDR3s include the opening cysteine and the closing phenylalanine or tryptophan. Fields, in order: D gene, J gene, clone size, V gene, CDR3 protein, CDR3 DNA. D genes are given only for firm matches. Rows may omit the clone size; those that give it use once, few, many or a size class.

>NA|TRBJ1-1|NA|TRBV12-3/TRBV12-4
CASSPQGLAFF
TGTGCCAGCAGTCCCCAGGGTCTGGCTTTCTTT
>TRBD1|TRBJ1-2|NA|TRBV19
CASSTGPLFRGLRNYGYTF
TGTGCCAGTAGTACAGGGCCCTTATTCAGGGGGCTCCGGAACTATGGCTACACCTTC
>NA|TRBJ1-1|NA|TRBV9
CASSPRTENTEAFF
TGTGCCAGCAGCCCCCGGACAGAGAACACTGAAGCTTTCTTT
>NA|TRBJ1-1|NA|TRBV15
CATSSPKRGNTEAFF
TGTGCCACCAGCAGTCCGAAACGGGGGAACACTGAAGCTTTCTTT
>NA|TRBJ1-2|NA|TRBV5-3
CARSLGQTPLYGYTF
TGTGCCAGAAGCTTGGGACAGACCCCGCTATATGGCTACACCTTC
>NA|TRBJ2-5|NA|TRBV10-3
CAIRPSGGGRETQYF
TGTGCCATCAGACCCAGTGGGGGTGGTCGGGAGACCCAGTACTTC
>NA|TRBJ1-2|once|TRBV29-1
CSVEGVMGYTF
TGCAGCGTTGAAGGGGTGATGGGCTACACCTTC
>NA|TRBJ2-2|NA|TRBV12-3/TRBV12-4
CASSLAVFGELFF
TGTGCCAGCAGTTTGGCGGTCTTCGGGGAGCTGTTTTTT
>NA|TRBJ1-4|NA|TRBV28
CASSFPVYNEKLFF
TGTGCCAGCAGTTTTCCAGTCTATAATGAAAAACTGTTTTTT
>NA|TRBJ1-2|NA|TRBV3-1/TRBV3-2
CASRGTLEGYTF
TGTGCCAGCAGGGGCACGCTCGAGGGCTACACCTTC
>NA|TRBJ1-3|few|TRBV30
CAWKGQSSGNTIYF
TGTGCCTGGAAAGGACAGTCCTCTGGAAACACCATATATTTT
>NA|TRBJ2-3|NA|TRBV7-6
CASSLAVGRGPDTQYF
TGTGCCAGCAGCTTAGCCGTCGGGAGAGGACCAGATACGCAGTATTTT
>TRBD1|TRBJ1-6|NA|TRBV6-5
CASSPLGQNNSPLHF
TGTGCCAGCAGTCCGCTGGGACAGAATAATTCACCCCTCCACTTT
>TRBD2|TRBJ2-7|NA|TRBV27
CASSFLPSRTSGSYEQYF
TGTGCCAGCAGTTTCCTACCTAGCAGGACTAGCGGCTCCTACGAGCAGTACTTC
>NA|TRBJ2-6|NA|TRBV3-1/TRBV3-2
CASSPGPKSSGANVLTF
TGTGCCAGCAGCCCGGGACCCAAGAGCTCTGGGGCCAACGTCCTGACTTTC
>NA|TRBJ2-2|NA|TRBV27
CASSLVGSGELFF
TGTGCCAGCAGTTTAGTCGGTTCCGGGGAGCTGTTTTTT
>TRBD2|TRBJ2-5|once|TRBV7-8
CASSAISGRGPLTKETQYF
TGTGCCAGCAGCGCTATTAGCGGGAGAGGTCCGCTAACCAAAGAGACCCAGTACTTC
>NA|TRBJ1-2|NA|TRBV11-2
CASSLDQGTSYGYTF
TGTGCCAGCAGCTTAGATCAAGGCACAAGCTATGGCTACACCTTC
>TRBD2|TRBJ2-1|NA|TRBV6-5
CASSRGLADLNEQFF
TGTGCCAGCAGCCGTGGACTAGCGGATCTCAATGAGCAGTTCTTC
>NA|TRBJ1-4|NA|TRBV27
CASSLNPGDATNEKLFF
TGTGCCAGCAGTCTCAACCCGGGGGACGCAACTAATGAAAAACTGTTTTTT
>NA|TRBJ1-5|NA|TRBV9
CASSAGGSSNQPQHF
TGTGCCAGCAGCGCCGGGGGTTCCAGCAATCAGCCCCAGCATTTT
>TRBD1|TRBJ2-1|NA|TRBV7-3
CASSITQGEQFF
TGTGCCAGCAGCATAACACAGGGGGAGCAGTTCTTC
>NA|TRBJ1-1|NA|TRBV28
CASSLTVNTEAFF
TGTGCCAGCAGCCTGACAGTGAACACTGAAGCTTTCTTT
>NA|TRBJ2-1|few|TRBV19
CASSPLSYNEQFF
TGTGCCAGTAGTCCTCTATCCTACAATGAGCAGTTCTTC
>TRBD2|TRBJ2-3|NA|TRBV18
CASSPTSGGTTDTQYF
TGTGCCAGCTCACCAACGAGCGGGGGGACCACAGATACGCAGTATTTT
>NA|TRBJ2-4|NA|TRBV6-6
CASSSTGGRAKNIQYF
TGTGCCAGCAGCTCTACTGGCGGCAGAGCCAAAAACATTCAGTACTTC
>TRBD2|TRBJ2-5|few|TRBV2
CASSPSGGGQETQYF
TGTGCCAGCAGTCCGTCCGGGGGGGGCCAAGAGACCCAGTACTTC
>TRBD2|TRBJ2-3|once|TRBV18
CASSPPAGGNTQYF
TGTGCCAGCTCACCACCAGCGGGGGGGAATACGCAGTATTTT
>NA|TRBJ2-1|NA|TRBV6-5
CASSRRDASYNEQFF
TGTGCCAGCAGTCGCCGGGACGCCTCCTACAATGAGCAGTTCTTC
>TRBD1|TRBJ2-7|NA|TRBV6-5
CASSSRQGVSYEQYF
TGTGCCAGCAGCAGCCGCCAGGGGGTGTCCTACGAGCAGTACTTC
>NA|TRBJ2-5|NA|TRBV7-3
CASSRYDGRGQETQYF
TGTGCCAGCAGCCGATACGACGGACGGGGGCAAGAGACCCAGTACTTC
>NA|TRBJ1-6|NA|TRBV2
CASNLQLFTNSPLHF
TGTGCCAGCAATTTACAGCTATTTACCAATTCACCCCTCCACTTT
>NA|TRBJ2-2|NA|TRBV2
CASSFHTTNTGELFF
TGTGCCAGCAGTTTTCACACTACGAACACCGGGGAGCTGTTTTTT
>TRBD1|TRBJ1-2|NA|TRBV7-2
CASSRQGHGYTF
TGTGCCAGCAGTAGACAGGGCCATGGCTACACCTTC
>TRBD2|TRBJ2-2|few|TRBV6-6
CASRLAGGPDTGELFF
TGTGCCAGCAGATTAGCGGGGGGGCCGGACACCGGGGAGCTGTTTTTT
>NA|TRBJ1-5|once|TRBV5-1
CASSLLGGNQPQHF
TGCGCCAGCAGCTTGTTGGGGGGGAATCAGCCCCAGCATTTT
>TRBD1|TRBJ1-4|NA|TRBV11-2
CASSPQGGGANEKLFF
TGTGCCAGCAGCCCCCAGGGGGGGGGAGCTAATGAAAAACTGTTTTTT